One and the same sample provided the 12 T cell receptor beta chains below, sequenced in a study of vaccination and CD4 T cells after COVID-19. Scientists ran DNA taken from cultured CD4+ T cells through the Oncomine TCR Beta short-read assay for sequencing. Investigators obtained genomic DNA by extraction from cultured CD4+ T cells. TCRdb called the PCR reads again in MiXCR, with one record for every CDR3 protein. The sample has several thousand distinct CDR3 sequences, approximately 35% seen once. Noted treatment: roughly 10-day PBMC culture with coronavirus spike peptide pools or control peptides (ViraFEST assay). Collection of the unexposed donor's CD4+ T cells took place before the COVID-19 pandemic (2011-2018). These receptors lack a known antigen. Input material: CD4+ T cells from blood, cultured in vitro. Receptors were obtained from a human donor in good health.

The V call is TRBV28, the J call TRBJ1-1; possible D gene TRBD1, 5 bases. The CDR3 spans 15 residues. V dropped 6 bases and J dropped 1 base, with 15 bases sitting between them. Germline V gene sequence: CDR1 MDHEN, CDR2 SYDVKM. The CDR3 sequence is CASRVRTTANTEAFF. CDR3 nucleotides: TGTGCCAGCAGGGTTCGGACAACGGCGAACACTGAAGCTTTCTTT.

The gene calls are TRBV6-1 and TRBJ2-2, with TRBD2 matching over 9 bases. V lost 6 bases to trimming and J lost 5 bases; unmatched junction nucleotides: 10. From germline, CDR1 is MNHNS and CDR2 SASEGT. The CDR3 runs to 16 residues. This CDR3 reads CASRARASGITGELFF. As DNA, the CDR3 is TGTGCCAGCAGGGCTCGCGCTAGCGGGATAACCGGGGAGCTGTTTTTT.

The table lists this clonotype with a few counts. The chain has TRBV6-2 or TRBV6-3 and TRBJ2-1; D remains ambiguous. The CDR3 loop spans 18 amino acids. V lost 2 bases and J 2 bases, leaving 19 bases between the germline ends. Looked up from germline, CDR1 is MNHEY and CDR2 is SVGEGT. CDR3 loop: CASSYRAGATGTYNEQFF. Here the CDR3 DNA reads TGTGCCAGCAGTTACAGGGCCGGCGCCACTGGAACCTACAATGAGCAGTTCTTC.

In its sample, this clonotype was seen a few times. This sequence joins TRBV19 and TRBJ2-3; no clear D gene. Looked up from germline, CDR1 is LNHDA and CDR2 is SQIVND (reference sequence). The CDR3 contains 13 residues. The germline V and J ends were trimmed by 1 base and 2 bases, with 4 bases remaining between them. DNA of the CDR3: TGTGCCAGTAGTATAGGCCCCACAGATACGCAGTATTTT. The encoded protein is CASSIGPTDTQYF.

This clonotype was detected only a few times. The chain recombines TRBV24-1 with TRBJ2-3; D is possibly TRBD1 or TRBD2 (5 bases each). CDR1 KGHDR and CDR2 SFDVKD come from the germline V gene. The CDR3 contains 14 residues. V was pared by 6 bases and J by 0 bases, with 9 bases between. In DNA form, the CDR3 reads TGTGCCACCAGTCCCGGGGCTAGCACAGATACGCAGTATTTT. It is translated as CATSPGASTDTQYF.

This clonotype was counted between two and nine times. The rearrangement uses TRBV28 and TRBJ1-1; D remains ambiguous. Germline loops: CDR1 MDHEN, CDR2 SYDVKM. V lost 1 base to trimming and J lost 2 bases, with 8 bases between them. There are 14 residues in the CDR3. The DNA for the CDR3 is TGTGCCAGCAGTTTATCGCACCCCAACACTGAAGCTTTCTTT. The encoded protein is CASSLSHPNTEAFF.

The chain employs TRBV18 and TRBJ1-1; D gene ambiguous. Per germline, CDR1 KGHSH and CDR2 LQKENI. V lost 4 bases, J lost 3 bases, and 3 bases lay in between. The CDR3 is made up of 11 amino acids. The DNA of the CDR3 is TGTGCCAGCTCACTGGACACTGAAGCTTTCTTT. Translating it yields CASSLDTEAFF.

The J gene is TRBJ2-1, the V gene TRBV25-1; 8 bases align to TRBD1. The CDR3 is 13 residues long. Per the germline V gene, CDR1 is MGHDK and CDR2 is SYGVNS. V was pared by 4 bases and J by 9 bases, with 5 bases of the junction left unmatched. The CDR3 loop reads CASSVKGQGEQFF. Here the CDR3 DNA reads TGTGCCAGCAGTGTCAAAGGACAGGGTGAGCAGTTCTTC.

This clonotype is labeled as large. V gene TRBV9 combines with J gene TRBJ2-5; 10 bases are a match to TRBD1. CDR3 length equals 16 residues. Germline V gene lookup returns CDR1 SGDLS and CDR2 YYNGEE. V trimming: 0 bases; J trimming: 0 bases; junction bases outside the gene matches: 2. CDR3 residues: CASSVGDRGYQETQYF. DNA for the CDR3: TGTGCCAGCAGCGTAGGGGACAGGGGATACCAAGAGACCCAGTACTTC.

The chain's CDR3 is CASSISYRYEQYF. The CDR3 DNA reads as TGTGCCAGCAGCATTTCTTACCGGTACGAGCAGTACTTC. This chain connects TRBV11-3 to TRBJ2-7; no clear D. CDR3 length equals 13 residues. Germline V gene data show CDR1 as SGHNT and CDR2 as YENEEA. V shed 5 bases and J shed 4 bases, with 12 bases lying between them.

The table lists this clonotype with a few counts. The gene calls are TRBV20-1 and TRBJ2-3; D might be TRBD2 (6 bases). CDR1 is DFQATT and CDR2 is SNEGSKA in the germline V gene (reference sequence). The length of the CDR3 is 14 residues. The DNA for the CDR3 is TGCAGCGTGGCCCGCGGGATAGGTACAGATACGCAGTATTTT. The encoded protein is CSVARGIGTDTQYF.

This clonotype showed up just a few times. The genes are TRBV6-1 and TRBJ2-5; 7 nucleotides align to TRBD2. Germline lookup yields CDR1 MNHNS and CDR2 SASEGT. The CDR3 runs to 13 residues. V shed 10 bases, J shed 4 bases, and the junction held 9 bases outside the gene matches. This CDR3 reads CATLREVGETQYF. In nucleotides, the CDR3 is TGTGCCACCCTCCGGGAGGTGGGAGAGACCCAGTACTTC.